This TCR beta chain was sequenced during a study of cytomegalovirus exposure and HLA in healthy donors. Sequenced by immunoSEQ multiplex PCR; TCRdb stores in-frame clones only, minus some. The table shows about 64,000 clones, with around 90% occurring only once. CDR1 and CDR2 (germline): SGHDT, YYEEEE. The V gene lost 1 base and the J gene lost 4 bases, with 8 bases spanning the gap. The length of the CDR3 is 14 residues. The sample was PBMCs. The rearrangement uses TRBV5-6 and TRBJ2-2; D may be TRBD2 (5 bases). This clonotype originated in a woman aged 18-30 years in good health and CMV-seronegative. CDR3 sequence (DNA): TGTGCCAGCAGCTTGTACAGCGGCACCGGGGAGCTGTTTTTT. Translating it yields CASSLYSGTGELFF.